These 22 T cell receptor beta chains were all obtained from the same sample, sequenced in a study of blood T cell repertoires in COVID-19. The assay was immunoSEQ multiplex PCR, and TCRdb's table has in-frame clones only and misses some. The sample has about 440,000 clones, approximately 88% seen once. Sequencing was carried out using peripheral blood. The source is a woman between 45 and 65 years old with COVID-19, enrolled during active disease.

This clone appeared once. This rearrangement joins TRBV2 to TRBJ2-3; 7 bases are a match to TRBD2. The V segment lost 8 bases and the J segment 6 bases; nucleotides outside the gene matches: 11. The germline V gene encodes CDR1 SNHLY and CDR2 FYNNEI. The CDR3 sequence is 14 residues long. Here the CDR3 reads CASGILAAPDTQYF. CDR3 in DNA: TGTGCCAGCGGTATCCTAGCGGCTCCCGATACGCAGTATTTT.

The chain employs TRBV5-8 and TRBJ2-7, with TRBD1 identical over 7 bases. V gave up 0 bases and J gave up 7 bases; unmatched junction bases: 10. Germline-derived CDR1 and CDR2 are SGHTS and YDEGEE. This CDR3 region has 15 residues. The CDR3 DNA reads as TGTGCCAGCAGCTTGGAGGGCAGGGGGTCAGGGGAGCAGTACTTC. Translation: CASSLEGRGSGEQYF.

This sequence joins TRBV19 and TRBJ2-3; no firm D call. V dropped 3 bases and J dropped 2 bases, with 9 bases sitting between them. The CDR3 covers 14 residues. Looked up from germline, CDR1 is LNHDA and CDR2 is SQIVND (reference sequence). The CDR3 DNA follows: TGTGCCAGTAGTATCCGAGAGGTCACAGATACGCAGTATTTT. Protein sequence: CASSIREVTDTQYF.

The V call is TRBV19, the J call TRBJ1-2, with a tentative D call TRBD1 (5 bases). Germline CDR1 is LNHDA and CDR2 is SQIVND (reference sequence). V dropped 8 bases and J dropped 8 bases, with 18 bases sitting between them. The CDR3 totals 13 residues. The CDR3 DNA reads TGTGCCAGTCGTCAGGGCTTTAAGGACGGCTACACCTTC. It codes for CASRQGFKDGYTF.

The J gene is TRBJ2-3, the V gene TRBV24-1, with D possibly being TRBD1 (5 bases). This CDR3 has 14 amino acids. V lost 3 bases and J lost 3, with 9 bases in between. CDR1 KGHDR and CDR2 SFDVKD come from the germline V gene. The chain's CDR3 is CATSDTTVTDTQYF. CDR3 sequence (DNA): TGTGCCACCAGTGATACGACAGTTACAGATACGCAGTATTTT.

The V gene is TRBV5-1, the J gene TRBJ2-1; 10 nucleotides align to TRBD2. Per germline, CDR1 SGHRS and CDR2 YFSETQ. The CDR3 sequence is 15 residues long. The ends lost 4 bases at V and 7 bases at J; junction bases unmatched: 8. The CDR3, as DNA: TGCGCCAGCAGCCTCGGGACTAGCGATCGGAATGAGCAGTTCTTC. It yields the protein CASSLGTSDRNEQFF.

J is TRBJ1-1 and V is TRBV7-2; D gene unclear. This CDR3 is 13 amino acids long. Germline V gene data show CDR1 as SGHTA and CDR2 as FQGNSA. V lost 2 bases, J lost 5 bases, and 9 bases lay in between. CDR3 amino acids: CASSLSRETEAFF. The CDR3 DNA reads as TGTGCCAGCAGCTTAAGTCGGGAAACTGAAGCTTTCTTT.

The CDR3 reads CASSLSGEEKLFF. The CDR3 DNA follows: TGCGCCAGCAGCTTGTCAGGGGAGGAAAAACTGTTTTTT. The chain recombines TRBV5-1 with TRBJ1-4, with D maybe TRBD1 (6 bases). Per the germline V gene, CDR1 is SGHRS and CDR2 is YFSETQ. Trimming removed 1 base at V and 8 bases at J, with 9 bases between. The CDR3 is made up of 13 amino acids. The full variable domain, rest sourced from reference TRBV5-1 and TRBJ1-4, is KAGVTQTPRYLIKTRGQQVTLSCSPISGHRSVSWYQQTPGQGLQFLFEYFSETQRNKGNFPGRFSGRQFSNSRSEMNVSTLELGDSALYLCASSLSGEEKLFFGSGTQLSVL.

The DNA of the CDR3 is TGTGCCAGCAGCTTGCTACTTAATAGCAATCAGCCCCAGCATTTT. Translating gives CASSLLLNSNQPQHF. The rearrangement links TRBV5-6 to TRBJ1-5; D gene ambiguous. The CDR3 contains 15 residues. Germline CDR1 SGHDT, CDR2 YYEEEE. Trimming stripped 1 base from V and 0 bases from J, with 8 bases between.

This rearrangement joins TRBV4-1 to TRBJ1-1; unclear D gene. V lost 4 bases and J lost 1, with 10 bases in between. The CDR3 sequence is 14 residues long. Germline CDR1 reads MGHRA; CDR2 reads YSYEKL. The CDR3 loop is CASSPLEGNTEAFF. CDR3 DNA: TGCGCCAGCAGCCCTCTGGAGGGGAACACTGAAGCTTTCTTT.

The chain is built from TRBV2 and TRBJ1-1, with D hard to call. Germline CDR1 is SNHLY and CDR2 is FYNNEI. Trimming removed 6 bases at V and 3 bases at J, with 11 bases between. The CDR3 has 13 amino acids. CDR3 loop: CASRRTSDTEAFF. DNA for the CDR3: TGTGCCAGCAGGAGGACTTCCGACACTGAAGCTTTCTTT.

The chain combines TRBV9 with TRBJ2-3, with D possibly TRBD2 on 5 matching bases. Germline CDR1 SGDLS, CDR2 YYNGEE. V was shortened by 4 bases and J by 4 bases, with 16 bases between the two germline ends. There are 15 residues in the CDR3. As DNA, the CDR3 is TGTGCCAGCAGCCCCTCCCTTGTGAGGGCAGATACGCAGTATTTT. Its translation: CASSPSLVRADTQYF.

The chain employs TRBV11-3 and TRBJ2-1; D is possibly TRBD1 (5 bases). The CDR3 contains 13 residues. V lost 5 bases to trimming and J lost 6 bases, with 11 bases between them. The germline CDR1 and CDR2 sequences are SGHNT and YENEEA. For the CDR3, the DNA is TGTGCCAGCAGCCCTGGGGCAACCAATGAGCAGTTCTTC. Translated, it gives CASSPGATNEQFF.

V and J are TRBV10-3 and TRBJ1-1; D is perhaps TRBD1 (6 bases). Germline V gene data show CDR1 as ENHRY and CDR2 as SYGVKD. The CDR3 is made up of 13 amino acids. The V gene lost 8 bases and the J gene lost 3 bases, with 13 bases spanning the gap. The CDR3 is CAIQQGTDTEAFF. As DNA, the CDR3 is TGTGCCATCCAACAGGGTACGGACACTGAAGCTTTCTTT.

This chain uses TRBV9 with TRBJ1-3; TRBD1 is a possible D gene (5 bases). Germline CDR1 SGDLS, CDR2 YYNGEE. CDR3 length: 16 amino acids. Trimming removed 0 bases from V and 0 bases from J, with 10 bases in between. CDR3 region: CASSVGGERSGNTIYF. CDR3 coding DNA: TGTGCCAGCAGCGTAGGGGGGGAACGCTCTGGAAACACCATATATTTT.

The CDR3: CASSELDRAYEQYF. The CDR3 DNA is TGTGCCAGCAGTGAGCTGGACAGGGCTTACGAGCAGTACTTC. The chain uses TRBV6-1 and TRBJ2-7; TRBD1 aligns across 8 bases. The CDR3 spans 14 residues. Germline V gene data show CDR1 as MNHNS and CDR2 as SASEGT. V shed 3 bases and J 4 bases; nucleotides not matched to a gene: 5.

This clone was detected only a few times. The chain carries TRBV4-1 and TRBJ1-2; TRBD1 agrees at 9 bases. Per the germline V gene, CDR1 is MGHRA and CDR2 is YSYEKL. This CDR3 region has 15 residues. The V segment lost 3 bases and the J segment 4 bases; nucleotides outside the gene matches: 6. The CDR3 loop reads CASSQLTGGSYGYTF. DNA of the CDR3: TGCGCCAGCAGCCAGCTGACAGGGGGATCCTATGGCTACACCTTC.

The chain is built from TRBV6-6 and TRBJ1-4; TRBD1 might be the D (5 bases). Trimming took off 2 bases at V and 12 bases at J, with 16 bases between the two ends. The CDR3 totals 14 residues. Germline V gene data show CDR1 as MNHNY and CDR2 as SVGAGI (reference sequence). The CDR3 bases are TGTGCCAGCAGTTACCGGGGGGAAGGAGGCGAACTGTTTTTT. Translated: CASSYRGEGGELFF.

This rearrangement joins TRBV2 to TRBJ1-1; the D is unclear. V dropped 7 bases and J dropped 0 bases, with 6 bases sitting between them. Germline CDR1 SNHLY, CDR2 FYNNEI. This CDR3 is 12 amino acids long. CDR3 sequence: CASNTMNTEAFF. DNA for the CDR3: TGTGCCAGCAACACCATGAACACTGAAGCTTTCTTT.

The rearrangement uses TRBV27 and TRBJ2-7; D is possibly TRBD2 (5 bases). Trimming shortened V by 5 bases and J by 0 bases, and 14 bases separated the two germline ends. The germline CDR1 and CDR2 sequences are MNHEY and SMNVEV (reference sequence). This CDR3 contains 15 residues. The CDR3 region has the DNA TGTGCCAGCAGTACCTGGACTTCTAACTCCTACGAGCAGTACTTC. This sequence encodes CASSTWTSNSYEQYF.

This clone was picked up one time. The V call is TRBV18, the J call TRBJ1-2, with no clear D. Germline CDR1 KGHSH, CDR2 LQKENI. The V end was cut by 3 bases, the J end by 6 bases, with 14 bases between. The CDR3 length is 14 residues. CDR3 DNA sequence: TGTGCCAGCTCACCCGTCTCCGGGGAAGATGGCTACACCTTC. This encodes CASSPVSGEDGYTF.

The gene calls are TRBV19 and TRBJ2-4; D not resolved. Germline CDR1 LNHDA, CDR2 SQIVND (reference sequence). V lost 4 bases, J lost 1 base, and 5 bases lay in between. The CDR3 extends over 13 amino acids. Here the CDR3 reads CASSTSAKNIQYF. CDR3 DNA: TGTGCCAGTAGTACATCCGCCAAAAACATTCAGTACTTC. The full variable domain, with the rest looked up from reference TRBV19 and TRBJ2-4, is DGGITQSPKYLFRKEGQNVTLSCEQNLNHDAMYWYRQDPGQGLRLIYYSQIVNDFQKGDIAEGYSVSREKKESFPLTVTSAQKNPTAFYLCASSTSAKNIQYFGAGTRLSVL.